This TCR beta chain was identified in a study of spatial heterogeneity in lung cancer. Study details: The follow-up PBMC samples were sequenced whenever they were available. The median time to follow-up was approximately 2 years after resection. Each time, sequencing found more beta-chain sequences than alpha-chain sequences. Study findings and constraints: Compared with follow-up, resection was when ubiquitous expanded tumor TCRs appeared in blood more.

This clonotype has at least ten counts. Its antigen is not known. J gave up 7 bases and V 0 bases, and 4 bases lay outside the gene matches. Germline V gene data show CDR1 as SGDLS and CDR2 as YYNGEE. The CDR3 is 15 amino acids. Documented time point: blood at routine non-recurrence follow-up after resection. Unsorted tumor, nontumor lung tissue or cryopreserved PBMC supplied the whole RNA. Every TCR cDNA molecule bore its own unique molecular identifier. MiXCR was run by TCRdb on the 5' RACE reads, yielding one entry per CDR3 protein. Among about 120,000 distinct CDR3 sequences, approximately 12% were seen once, and the ten largest hold over 15%.

Sequencing used PBMCs, obtained at follow-up. The source of this sequence is a male donor with early-stage non-small cell lung cancer. The rearrangement uses TRBV9 and TRBJ2-1, with TRBD2 matching 10 bases. CDR3 residues: CASSVEAGGLNEQFF. In DNA form, the CDR3 reads TGTGCCAGCAGCGTAGAAGCGGGGGGGCTGAATGAGCAGTTCTTC.